A single sample gave rise to the 8 T cell receptor beta chains below, sequenced in a study of CD8 T cells in Susac syndrome (dated by TCRdb to the late 2010s). Library preparation used the immunoSEQ multiplex PCR assay. RNA was extracted using the RNeasy kit, and roughly 0.5 to 1 microgram was reverse transcribed with random hexamers. The raw public reads went through TCRdb reprocessing: fastp at Q25, MiXCR clone calling, in-frame beta chains kept. Rows matching on CDR3 protein sequence are summarized as one entry with the most common DNA and genes. The sample yields under 90,000 distinct CDR3 sequences; 93% were counted once. The top ten clonotypes cover about 0.54% of the sample. Source material: CD4+ T cells from PBMCs. Source of these receptors: a human donor with Susac syndrome.

The V and J genes are TRBV30 and TRBJ1-5; D gene uncertain. CDR3 size: 17 residues. V lost 0 bases and J lost 4, with 19 bases in between. Germline values: CDR1 GTSNPN, CDR2 SVGIG (reference sequence). The CDR3 protein is CAWSVERLSFTNQPQHF. The CDR3 bases are TGTGCCTGGAGTGTTGAACGGCTGTCCTTTACAAATCAGCCCCAGCATTTT.

The chain recombines TRBV7-8 with TRBJ2-3; 8 positions match TRBD2. CDR1 is SGHVS and CDR2 is FQNEAQ in the germline V gene. Trimming at V came to 1 base and at J to 6 bases, leaving 12 bases not matched to a gene. The CDR3 has 17 residues. CDR3 protein: CASSLVGGGRLTDTQYF. The CDR3 DNA reads TGTGCCAGCAGCTTAGTCGGGGGGGGCCGTTTGACGGATACGCAGTATTTT. Together with reference TRBV7-8 and TRBJ2-3, the CDR3 gives the full variable domain: GAGVSQSPRYKVAKRGQDVALRCDPISGHVSLFWYQQALGQGPEFLTYFQNEAQLDKSGLPSDRFFAERPEGSVSTLKIQRTQQEDSAVYLCASSLVGGGRLTDTQYFGPGTRLTVL.

The chain carries TRBV19 and TRBJ2-6; possible D gene TRBD1, 6 bases. V shed 5 bases and J shed 0 bases, with 20 bases lying between them. Germline CDR1 reads LNHDA; CDR2 reads SQIVND (reference sequence). The CDR3 covers 19 residues. The CDR3 reads CASSPGAGQTLSGANVLTF. CDR3 DNA: TGTGCCAGTAGTCCAGGGGCCGGGCAGACCCTCTCTGGGGCCAACGTCCTGACTTTC.

This clonotype has just a few counts. The rearrangement joins TRBV6-2 or TRBV6-3 to TRBJ2-6; D is uncertain. Trimming cost V 0 bases and J 3 bases, with 0 bases left between them. The CDR3 is 13 residues long. Germline assignment: CDR1 MNHEY and CDR2 SVGEGT. The CDR3: CASSYSGANVLTF. The CDR3 DNA is TGTGCCAGCAGTTACTCTGGGGCCAACGTCCTGACTTTC.

The V and J genes are TRBV12-5 and TRBJ1-1; D not certain. This CDR3 comprises 14 residues. CDR1 and CDR2 from the germline V gene are LGHNT and FRNRAP. Deletions cut 6 bases from V and 3 bases from J, with 14 bases between. The CDR3 here is CASGLSDGHTEAFF. Here the CDR3 DNA reads TGTGCTAGTGGCCTATCAGACGGGCACACTGAAGCTTTCTTT. Drawing the rest from reference TRBV12-5 and TRBJ1-1, the complete variable domain is DARVTQTPRHKVTEMGQEVTMRCQPILGHNTVFWYRQTMMQGLELLAYFRNRAPLDDSGMPKDRFSAEMPDATLATLKIQPSEPRDSAVYFCASGLSDGHTEAFFGQGTRLTVV.

The gene calls are TRBV29-1 and TRBJ1-1; maybe TRBD1 (5 bases). Trimming removed 2 bases from V and 1 base from J, with 8 bases in between. CDR1 and CDR2 from the germline V gene are SQVTM and ANQGSEA. The CDR3 is 13 residues long. In nucleotides, the CDR3 is TGCAGCGTTGAATGGGGGTGGAACACTGAAGCTTTCTTT. It is translated as CSVEWGWNTEAFF.

This clonotype has more than one count but fewer than ten. This chain links TRBV9 with TRBJ2-5; maybe TRBD2 (6 bases). The ends were cut back, 7 bases at V and 5 bases at J, with 15 bases in the middle. Germline CDR1 reads SGDLS; CDR2 reads YYNGEE. The CDR3 loop spans 13 amino acids. The CDR3 DNA sequence: TGTGCCAGCCCAGGGAGGTTCGAGGAGACCCAGTACTTC. This translates into CASPGRFEETQYF.

The chain uses TRBV6-5 and TRBJ2-7; 7 bases are a match to TRBD2. The V gene end was trimmed by 5 bases and the J gene end by 2 bases; junction bases not matched to a gene: 9. Germline-derived CDR1 and CDR2 are MNHEY and SVGAGI. This CDR3 comprises 15 residues. The CDR3 DNA follows: TGTGCCAGCAGTCAGAGCGGGGTACCTACCTACGAGCAGTACTTC. Protein: CASSQSGVPTYEQYF.